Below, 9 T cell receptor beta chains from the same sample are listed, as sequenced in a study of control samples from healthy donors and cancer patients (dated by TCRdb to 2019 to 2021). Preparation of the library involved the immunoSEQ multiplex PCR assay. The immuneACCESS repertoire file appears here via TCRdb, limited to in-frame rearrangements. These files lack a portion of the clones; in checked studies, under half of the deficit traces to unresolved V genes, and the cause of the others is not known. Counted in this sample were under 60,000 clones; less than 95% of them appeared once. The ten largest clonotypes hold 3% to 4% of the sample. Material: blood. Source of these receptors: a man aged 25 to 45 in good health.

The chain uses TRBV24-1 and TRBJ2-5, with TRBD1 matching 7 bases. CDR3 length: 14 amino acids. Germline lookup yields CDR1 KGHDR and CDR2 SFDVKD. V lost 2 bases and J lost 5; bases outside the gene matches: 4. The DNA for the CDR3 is TGTGCCACCAGTGATTCAGGGGGTCGGGAGACCCAGTACTTC. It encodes CATSDSGGRETQYF.

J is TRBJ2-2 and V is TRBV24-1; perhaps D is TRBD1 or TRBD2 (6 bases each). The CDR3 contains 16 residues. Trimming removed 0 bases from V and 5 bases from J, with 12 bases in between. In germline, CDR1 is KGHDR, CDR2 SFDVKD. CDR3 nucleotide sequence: TGTGCCACCAGTGATTTGGAAGGGGGGCTTACCGGGGAGCTGTTTTTT. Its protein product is CATSDLEGGLTGELFF.

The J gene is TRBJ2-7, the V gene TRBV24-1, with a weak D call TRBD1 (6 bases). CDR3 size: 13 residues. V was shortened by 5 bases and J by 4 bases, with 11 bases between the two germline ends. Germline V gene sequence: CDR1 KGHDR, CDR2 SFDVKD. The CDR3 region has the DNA TGTGCCACCAGTGGGCCAACAGGGTACGAGCAGTACTTC. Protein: CATSGPTGYEQYF.

The CDR3 nucleotides read TGTGCCAGCTCACTTAACCAGGGAGATACGCAGTATTTT. Its translation is CASSLNQGDTQYF. The chain carries TRBV18 and TRBJ2-3; tentatively, D is TRBD1 (5 bases). The CDR3 is 13 residues long. Between the trimmed V and J ends, which lost 4 bases and 5 bases, there was a span of 10 bases. Germline V lookup: CDR1 KGHSH, CDR2 LQKENI.

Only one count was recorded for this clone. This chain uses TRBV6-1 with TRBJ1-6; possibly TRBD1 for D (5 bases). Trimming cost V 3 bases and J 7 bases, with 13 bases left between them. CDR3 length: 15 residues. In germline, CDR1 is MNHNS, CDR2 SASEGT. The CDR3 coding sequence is TGTGCCAGCAGTGATGGGGGACGGGCCAATTCACCCCTCCACTTT. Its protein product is CASSDGGRANSPLHF.

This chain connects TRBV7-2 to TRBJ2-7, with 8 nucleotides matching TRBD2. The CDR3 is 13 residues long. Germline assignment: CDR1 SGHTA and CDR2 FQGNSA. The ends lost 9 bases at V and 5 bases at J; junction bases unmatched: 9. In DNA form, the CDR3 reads TGTGCCAGTGTCTCGGGGGGGGGCCACGAGCAGTACTTC. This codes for CASVSGGGHEQYF.

The CDR3 region is CASSDPDRPREQYF. The DNA for the CDR3 is TGTGCCAGCAGTGATCCCGACAGGCCGAGGGAGCAGTACTTC. The rearrangement joins TRBV25-1 to TRBJ2-7; possible D gene TRBD1, 6 bases. The CDR3 runs 14 residues. Trimming pared 3 bases from V and 7 bases from J, leaving 16 bases between. Germline loops: CDR1 MGHDK, CDR2 SYGVNS.

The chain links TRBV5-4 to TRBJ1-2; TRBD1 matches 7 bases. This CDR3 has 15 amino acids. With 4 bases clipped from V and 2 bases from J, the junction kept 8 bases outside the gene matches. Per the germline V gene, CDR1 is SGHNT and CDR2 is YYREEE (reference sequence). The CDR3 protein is CASSEGQPENYGYTF. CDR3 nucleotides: TGTGCCAGCAGCGAGGGACAGCCAGAAAACTATGGCTACACCTTC.

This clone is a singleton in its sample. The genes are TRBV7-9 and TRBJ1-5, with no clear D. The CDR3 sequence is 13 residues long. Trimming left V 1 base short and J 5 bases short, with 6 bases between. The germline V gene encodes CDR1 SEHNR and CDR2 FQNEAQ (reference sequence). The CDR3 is CASSLGPDQPQHF. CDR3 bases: TGTGCCAGCAGCTTAGGGCCGGATCAGCCCCAGCATTTT.